This T cell receptor (beta chain) was sequenced in a study of T cell repertoires in cytomegalovirus infection. Study-wide findings and caveats: CMV-specific HLA-C-restricted TCR beta clonotypes dominated the ex vivo response. The cumulative frequency of public TCR beta families identified carriers of CMV plus the relevant HLA.

MiXCR was run by TCRdb on the reads, yielding one entry per CDR3 protein. In the table there are about half a million distinct CDR3 sequences, about 33% of which are singletons. As regards this clonotype: The antigen remains unidentified.

CDR3 size: 13 residues. Trimming stripped 7 bases from V and 7 bases from J, with 14 bases between. V usage is TRBV12-3 or TRBV12-4 and J usage is TRBJ2-1; TRBD2 is a possible D gene (5 bases). This clonotype originated in a human donor in good health (CMV status not recorded). Some clones in this sample may be carry-over from other donors' samples. Sequencing was performed on cultured PBMCs, taken from culture after CMV antigen stimulation. The CDR3 loop is CASKVLEGNEQFF. The DNA of the CDR3 is TGTGCCAGCAAGGTGCTAGAGGGAAATGAGCAGTTCTTC.